The T cell receptor (beta chain) under discussion was sequenced for a study of OX40 agonist ivuxolimab in advanced cancers. Generated by immunoSEQ multiplex PCR, the TCRdb table keeps only in-frame clones and is missing some. This sample yields tens of thousands of clones, of which 75% to 95% are seen a single time; around 2.5% belongs to the top ten. V shed 4 bases and J 4 bases; nucleotides not matched to a gene: 10. CDR3 size: 17 residues. CDR1 and CDR2 from the germline V gene are MNHEY and SMNVEV (reference sequence). This chain joins TRBV27 and TRBJ2-1; 10 bases match TRBD2. This sequence was found in an adult with an advanced solid tumor such as melanoma, head and neck, liver or kidney cancer. This specimen consisted of CD4+ or CD8+ T cells sorted from blood, obtained in a trial of the OX40 agonist ivuxolimab. The CDR3 loop is CASSSYQLAGNYNEQFF. The DNA of the CDR3 is TGTGCCAGCAGTTCTTATCAACTAGCGGGGAATTACAATGAGCAGTTCTTC.